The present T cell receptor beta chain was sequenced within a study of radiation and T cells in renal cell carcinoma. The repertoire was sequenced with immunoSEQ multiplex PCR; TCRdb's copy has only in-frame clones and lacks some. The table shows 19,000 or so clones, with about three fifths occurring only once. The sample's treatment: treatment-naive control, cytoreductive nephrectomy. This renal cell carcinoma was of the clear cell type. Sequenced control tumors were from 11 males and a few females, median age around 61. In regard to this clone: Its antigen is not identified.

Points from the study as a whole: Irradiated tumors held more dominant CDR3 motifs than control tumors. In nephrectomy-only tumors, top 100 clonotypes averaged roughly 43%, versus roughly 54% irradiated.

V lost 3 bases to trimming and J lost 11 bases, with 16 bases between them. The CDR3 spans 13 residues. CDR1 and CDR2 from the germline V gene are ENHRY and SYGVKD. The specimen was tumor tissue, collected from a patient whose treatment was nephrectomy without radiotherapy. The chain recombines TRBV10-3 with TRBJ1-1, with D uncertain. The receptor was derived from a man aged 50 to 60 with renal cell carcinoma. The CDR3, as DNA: TGTGCCATCAGTGAAGCGGCCTCACTGAGGGCTTTCTTT. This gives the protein CAISEAASLRAFF.